A selection of T cell receptor beta chains follows, all from one sample in a study of beta chain features in type 1 diabetes. Assay: immunoSEQ multiplex PCR; the TCRdb copy retains only in-frame clones and omits some. The sample has some 350,000 clones, roughly 14% seen once. Sequencing input: naive CD4+ T cells from blood. These TCRs come from a woman younger than 30 with type 1 diabetes. Each CDR3 is given with its conserved first and last residue. D genes are given only for firm matches. A clone size is listed for some rows: how often the clone was seen (once, few, many), or a class if it is expanded.

j_call,clone_size,d_call,v_call,cdr3_aa,cdr3_nt
TRBJ1-1,few,-,TRBV30,CAFQGRERSTEAFF,TGTGCCTTTCAGGGTAGAGAGAGGAGCACTGAAGCTTTCTTT
TRBJ2-3,-,-,TRBV12-5,CASGRSWRDPTDTQYF,TGTGCTAGTGGTCGTTCCTGGCGGGACCCCACAGATACGCAGTATTTT
TRBJ2-7,few,-,TRBV15,CATSRDAGSDGPYEQYF,TGTGCCACCAGCAGAGATGCCGGTTCGGATGGGCCCTACGAGCAGTACTTC
TRBJ2-1,-,-,TRBV9,CASSGASSNEQFF,TGTGCCAGCAGCGGAGCTAGCTCCAATGAGCAGTTCTTC
TRBJ1-2,few,-,TRBV2,CASSVRDRANGYTF,TGTGCCAGCAGTGTACGTGACAGAGCGAATGGCTACACCTTC
TRBJ2-3,few,-,TRBV9,CASSARRPSLLGESTDTQYF,TGTGCCAGCAGCGCTCGACGCCCTAGTTTGCTGGGAGAGAGCACAGATACGCAGTATTTT
TRBJ2-5,few,-,TRBV5-1,CASSLAAGQETQYF,TGCGCCAGCAGCTTGGCGGCAGGGCAAGAGACCCAGTACTTC
TRBJ2-1,-,-,TRBV6-5,CAARVFAEGEQFF,TGTGCCGCCCGGGTCTTCGCCGAAGGTGAGCAGTTCTTC
TRBJ2-7,few,-,TRBV18,CASSPLAEDYEQYF,TGTGCCAGCTCACCACTAGCGGAAGACTACGAGCAGTACTTC
TRBJ2-7,-,-,TRBV7-9,CASSRYNDIAGYF,TGTGCCAGCAGCCGCTATAATGACATCGCGGGGTACTTC
TRBJ2-1,few,TRBD2,TRBV28,CASSFLAGGPRYNEQFF,TGTGCCAGCAGTTTTTTGGCGGGAGGGCCTAGATACAATGAGCAGTTCTTC
TRBJ1-2,-,-,TRBV11-2,CASSPVLSGGYTF,TGTGCCAGCAGCCCCGTCCTAAGCGGAGGCTACACCTTC
TRBJ1-1,few,-,TRBV30,CAWSVGAPGAFF,TGTGCCTGGAGTGTAGGGGCCCCCGGAGCTTTCTTT
TRBJ2-7,-,-,TRBV15,CATGPTPGVSYEQYF,TGTGCCACCGGGCCAACGCCTGGCGTTTCCTACGAGCAGTACTTC
TRBJ2-1,-,TRBD2,TRBV4-1,CASSQGVSGSQFF,TGCGCCAGCAGCCAAGGGGTGAGCGGGAGTCAGTTCTTC
TRBJ2-3,few,-,TRBV6-5,CASSLQLGTDTQYF,TGTGCCAGCAGTCTACAACTAGGCACAGATACGCAGTATTTT
TRBJ2-6,few,-,TRBV27,CASSPFPSGANVLTF,TGTGCCAGCAGTCCGTTCCCCTCTGGGGCCAACGTCCTGACTTTC
TRBJ2-2,few,TRBD2,TRBV19,CASSIGGSDTGELFF,TGTGCCAGTAGTATTGGCGGGAGTGACACCGGGGAGCTGTTTTTT
TRBJ2-7,few,-,TRBV18,CASSPLAGTDYEQYF,TGTGCCAGCTCACCACTAGCCGGGACTGACTACGAGCAGTACTTC
TRBJ2-7,few,TRBD1,TRBV29-1,CSVRDSPYEQYF,TGCAGCGTAAGGGACAGTCCCTACGAGCAGTACTTC
TRBJ2-7,few,TRBD1,TRBV18,CASSLGQVGSYEQYF,TGTGCCAGCTCACTCGGACAGGTTGGGTCCTACGAGCAGTACTTC
TRBJ2-2,few,-,TRBV2,CASSDRATGELFF,TGTGCCAGCAGTGACAGGGCCACCGGGGAGCTGTTTTTT
TRBJ2-3,few,TRBD2,TRBV30,CAWSVQRTSGRTDTQYF,TGTGCCTGGAGTGTACAAAGGACTAGCGGGAGGACAGATACGCAGTATTTT
TRBJ2-5,-,TRBD2,TRBV5-4,CASSPTSARSQETQYF,TGTGCCAGCAGCCCCACTAGCGCCCGATCCCAAGAGACCCAGTACTTC
TRBJ2-1,few,-,TRBV4-1,CASSHYGGDNEQFF,TGCGCCAGCAGCCACTATGGAGGCGACAATGAGCAGTTCTTC
TRBJ2-5,-,-,TRBV6-1,CASSEAGVAVGQETQYF,TGTGCCAGCAGTGAAGCGGGAGTCGCGGTGGGACAAGAGACCCAGTACTTC
TRBJ2-4,-,TRBD1,TRBV18,CASSTGEWLAKNIQYF,TGTGCCAGCTCGACAGGGGAATGGTTAGCCAAAAACATTCAGTACTTC
TRBJ1-2,-,-,TRBV2,CASSNSLQGTGDGYTF,TGTGCCAGCAGTAACTCCCTGCAGGGTACTGGCGATGGCTACACCTTC
TRBJ2-1,few,-,TRBV19,CASSNLGGAQFF,TGTGCCAGTAGTAATCTAGGAGGGGCGCAGTTCTTC
TRBJ2-1,-,TRBD1,TRBV5-1,CASSLAGGQGYQVGSYNEQFF,TGCGCCAGCAGCTTGGCCGGGGGACAGGGGTATCAAGTGGGCTCCTACAATGAGCAGTTCTTC
TRBJ1-5,-,TRBD1,TRBV28,CASNGQGTQPQHF,TGTGCCAGCAACGGACAGGGCACTCAGCCCCAGCATTTT
TRBJ2-2,few,TRBD1,TRBV5-4,CASSVGQGDGELFF,TGTGCCAGCAGCGTGGGACAGGGTGACGGGGAGCTGTTTTTT
TRBJ1-2,few,-,TRBV19,CASTDSYYGYTF,TGTGCCAGTACCGACAGCTACTATGGCTACACCTTC
TRBJ2-1,few,TRBD2,TRBV7-2,CASSELAGVNEQFF,TGTGCCAGCAGCGAGCTAGCGGGAGTAAATGAGCAGTTCTTC
TRBJ2-1,few,-,TRBV20-1,CSARLSDEQFF,TGCAGTGCTAGGCTTTCGGATGAGCAGTTCTTC
TRBJ2-1,few,TRBD2,TRBV15,CATSRGLAAYNEQFF,TGTGCCACCAGCAGAGGACTAGCGGCCTACAATGAGCAGTTCTTC
TRBJ1-2,few,-,TRBV9,CASSVSPQGGGPNYGYTF,TGTGCCAGCAGCGTATCCCCACAGGGCGGTGGTCCTAACTATGGCTACACCTTC
TRBJ2-1,few,-,TRBV30,CALILAYNEQFF,TGTGCCCTAATATTGGCCTACAATGAGCAGTTCTTC
TRBJ2-7,-,TRBD1,TRBV19,CASRKATGAHEQYF,TGTGCCAGTAGGAAAGCGACAGGGGCCCACGAGCAGTACTTC
TRBJ1-1,-,-,TRBV21-1,CASSPRGAKNTEAFF,TGTGCCAGCAGCCCCCGGGGGGCGAAGAACACTGAAGCTTTCTTT
TRBJ2-5,-,-,TRBV2,CASSEALMGRETQYF,TGTGCCAGCAGTGAAGCGCTTATGGGGAGAGAGACCCAGTACTTC
TRBJ2-5,-,TRBD1,TRBV7-2,CASSSSTGVGMETQYF,TGTGCCAGCAGCTCCTCTACAGGGGTTGGAATGGAGACCCAGTACTTC
TRBJ2-3,-,-,TRBV6-1,CASSSFPGLLF,TGTGCCAGCAGCAGCTTCCCGGGACTCCTTTTT
TRBJ1-4,few,TRBD1,TRBV6-6,CASSYGQGANEKLFF,TGTGCCAGCAGTTACGGGCAGGGGGCTAATGAAAAACTGTTTTTT
TRBJ2-3,-,TRBD1,TRBV6-1,CASCTMTGLDTQYF,TGTGCCAGCTGTACCATGACAGGGTTAGATACGCAGTATTTT
TRBJ1-1,-,TRBD1,TRBV5-4,CASSLRQGNTEAFF,TGTGCCAGCAGCCTTCGACAGGGCAACACTGAAGCTTTCTTT
TRBJ1-2,few,TRBD1,TRBV30,CAWNPGGNYGYTF,TGTGCCTGGAACCCAGGGGGTAACTATGGCTACACCTTC
TRBJ2-1,few,-,TRBV25-1,CASSDYYRVLFNEQFF,TGTGCCAGCAGTGACTATTACAGGGTTTTATTCAATGAGCAGTTCTTC
TRBJ1-5,few,-,TRBV2,CASSVGTYYSNQPQHF,TGTGCCAGCAGTGTAGGCACCTACTATAGCAATCAGCCCCAGCATTTT
TRBJ2-7,few,-,TRBV7-9,CASSPMGRPYEQYF,TGTGCCAGCAGCCCCATGGGGAGGCCCTACGAGCAGTACTTC
TRBJ2-7,few,-,TRBV28,CASTTSGRTEGYF,TGTGCCAGCACGACTTCTGGGAGAACTGAGGGGTACTTC
TRBJ2-5,-,-,TRBV30,CAWSVEGWETQYF,TGTGCCTGGAGTGTAGAGGGCTGGGAGACCCAGTACTTC
TRBJ1-5,-,-,TRBV7-2,CASSFMVGGQPQHF,TGTGCCAGCAGCTTTATGGTAGGGGGTCAGCCCCAGCATTTT
TRBJ2-2,-,-,TRBV30,CAWSATVYGELFF,TGTGCCTGGAGCGCGACAGTCTACGGGGAGCTGTTTTTT
TRBJ2-3,few,TRBD2,TRBV14,CASSQEGLAGGTRPAQYF,TGTGCCAGCAGCCAAGAGGGACTAGCGGGAGGGACCCGACCCGCGCAGTATTTT